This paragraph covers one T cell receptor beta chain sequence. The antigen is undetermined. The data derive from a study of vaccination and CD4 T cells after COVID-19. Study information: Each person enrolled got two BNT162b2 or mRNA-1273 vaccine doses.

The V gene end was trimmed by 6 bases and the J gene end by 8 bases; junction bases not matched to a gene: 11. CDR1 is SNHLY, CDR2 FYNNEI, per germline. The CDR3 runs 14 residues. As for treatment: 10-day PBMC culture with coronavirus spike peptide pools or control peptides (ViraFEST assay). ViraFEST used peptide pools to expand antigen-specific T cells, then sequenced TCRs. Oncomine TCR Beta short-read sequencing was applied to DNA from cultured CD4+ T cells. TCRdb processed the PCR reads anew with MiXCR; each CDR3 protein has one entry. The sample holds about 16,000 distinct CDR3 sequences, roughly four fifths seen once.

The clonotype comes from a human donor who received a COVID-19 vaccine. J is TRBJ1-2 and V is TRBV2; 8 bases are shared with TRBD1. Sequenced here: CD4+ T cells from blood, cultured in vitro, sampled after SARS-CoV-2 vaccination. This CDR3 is CASSEDRVSYGYTF. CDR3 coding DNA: TGTGCCAGCAGCGAGGACAGGGTCTCGTACGGCTACACCTTC.